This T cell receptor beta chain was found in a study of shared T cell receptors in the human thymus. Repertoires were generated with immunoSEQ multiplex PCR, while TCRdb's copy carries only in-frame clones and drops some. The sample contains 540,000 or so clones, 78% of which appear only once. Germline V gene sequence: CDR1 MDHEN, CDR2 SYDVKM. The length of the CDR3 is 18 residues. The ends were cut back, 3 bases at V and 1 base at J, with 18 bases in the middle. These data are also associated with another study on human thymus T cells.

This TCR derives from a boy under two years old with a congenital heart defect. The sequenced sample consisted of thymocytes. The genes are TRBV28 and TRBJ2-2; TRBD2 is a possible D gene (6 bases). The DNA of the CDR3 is TGTGCCAGCAGTTTCCCCGAAGAGGGAGGATGGAACACCGGGGAGCTGTTTTTT. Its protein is CASSFPEEGGWNTGELFF.